This TCR beta chain was sequenced during a study of shared clonotypes between healthy human individuals. TCRdb keeps only in-frame clones here, not all; method: immunoSEQ multiplex PCR. The top ten hold 0.9% to 1.5% of the sample, which has around 2,100,000 clones, about 95% seen once. Naive CD8 cells were CD45RO-negative, positively selected for CCR7, excluding terminally differentiated effector memory CD45RA+ cells. This clonotype was sampled from a young man in good health. The sequencing sample was made of naive CD8+ T cells sorted from blood.

CDR3: CASSYLGASGVYNEQFF. The CDR3 DNA sequence: TGTGCCAGCAGCTACCTTGGGGCTAGCGGGGTTTACAATGAGCAGTTCTTC. The rearrangement links TRBV13 to TRBJ2-1; 9 bases match TRBD2. This CDR3 has 17 residues. J lost 4 bases, V lost 4 bases, and 11 bases had no gene match. CDR1 and CDR2 from the germline V gene are PRHDT and FYEKMQ (reference sequence).